These 3 T cell receptor beta chains were all obtained from the same sample, sequenced in a study of shared clonotypes between healthy human individuals. Terminally differentiated effector memory CD45RA+ cells were excluded by CCR7 positive selection of CD45RO-negative cells. The method was immunoSEQ multiplex PCR; TCRdb's version includes in-frame clones alone and lacks a portion of them. The profile shows around 2,000,000 clones, just under 95% of them singletons. Sequences were obtained from naive CD8+ T cells sorted from blood. Receptor source: a man between 18 and 35 years old in good health.

J is TRBJ2-7 and V is TRBV5-6, with D possibly matching TRBD2 (6 bases). Trimming took 3 bases from V and 6 from J, leaving 10 bases between them. From germline, CDR1 is SGHDT and CDR2 YYEEEE. This CDR3 is built from 12 residues. CDR3: CASSSGGLEQYF. The CDR3 DNA is TGTGCCAGCAGCTCCGGGGGTCTCGAGCAGTACTTC. The entire variable domain, with the rest obtained from reference TRBV5-6 and TRBJ2-7, is as follows: DAGVTQSPTHLIKTRGQQVTLRCSPKSGHDTVSWYQQALGQGPQFIFQYYEEEERQRGNFPDRFSGHQFPNYSSELNVNALLLGDSALYLCASSSGGLEQYFGPGTRLTVT.

This clone has a handful of counts. The rearrangement joins TRBV15 to TRBJ2-3; 9 nucleotides agree with TRBD2. Trimming removed 0 bases from V and 4 bases from J; junction bases left unmatched: 8. The CDR3 covers 17 residues. Germline loops: CDR1 LNHNV, CDR2 YYDKDF (reference sequence). The CDR3 is CATSRDYLAGSADTQYF. Written as DNA, the CDR3 is TGTGCCACCAGCAGAGATTACCTAGCGGGATCGGCAGATACGCAGTATTTT.

The V gene is TRBV29-1, the J gene TRBJ2-7, with D unclear. Between the trimmed V and J ends, which lost 4 bases and 2 bases, there was a span of 9 bases. CDR1 is SQVTM and CDR2 is ANQGSEA in the germline V gene. The CDR3 consists of 12 residues. The CDR3 loop is CSVVHSTYEQYF. In DNA, the CDR3 is TGCAGCGTTGTGCACAGCACCTACGAGCAGTACTTC.